This TCR beta chain was captured by sequencing in a study of blood T cell repertoires in COVID-19 (dated by TCRdb to 2018 to 2020). About the investigation overall: Collaborator samples came from the United States, Italy and Spain and covered acute and convalescent phases of COVID-19. The dataset comprised deeply sampled blood TCRbeta repertoires from subjects exposed to, actively infected with, or recovered from COVID-19. Sample metadata almost always included a de-identified subject ID, COVID-19 status, age in years and sex. The samples were drawn from the first 160 participants of the ongoing ImmuneRACE study and from 1,254 subjects provided by 6 global collaborators. The material from the prospective study consisted of cDNA or gDNA derived from T cells, B-cell-depleted T cells, or PBMCs. The repertoires were released in a freely available public database intended as a resource for research on the immune response to SARS-CoV-2. HLA class I and class II types, where available, came from metadata supplied by the sample provider rather than from assay-based typing.

Overall study results and their limits: The quantity of clinical and demographic metadata differed by source and by participant and was supplied without curation.

As concerns this clone: Its binding antigen is unknown. It has no much larger one-base neighbor in the sample; base qualities were not kept.

TCRbeta CDR3 regions were amplified from genomic DNA by means of the immunoSEQ Assay, a bias-controlled multiplex PCR. The published analysis was carried out like this. Within the assay, amplification of reference gene primers was used to estimate how many nucleated cells each sample contained. To quantify the absolute abundance of each unique TCRbeta CDR3 rearrangement, sequence reads were collapsed and filtered. Productive Simpson clonality was computed per sample as the square root of Simpson's diversity index over productive rearrangements. TCRdb obtained this table from immuneACCESS and retained in-frame rearrangements with V and J assigned. These tables miss some clones; where compared with another copy, unresolved V genes account for less than half of the shortfall, and the remainder is unexplained. That table furnishes V, J and clone size, whereas the DNA furnished D and trimming. Within this sample are 240,000 or so clones, with 70% to 75% of them counted one time only. Around 3.4% of the sample belongs to the ten largest clones.

Collaborating institutions collected whole blood in K2EDTA tubes following their own protocols. Collaborator samples were shipped for TCRbeta analysis as frozen whole blood, isolated PBMCs, or DNA extracted from either sample type. There are 14 amino acids in the CDR3, from cysteine to phenylalanine inclusive. Left in the record is the CDR3 DNA by itself, 42 bases read in frame from the first base. CDR1 and CDR2, looked up from the germline V gene (reference sequence), are LNHDA and SQIVND. The V and J ends are trimmed by 4 bases and 7 bases, leaving 13 bases between them. The rearranged segments are TRBV19 and TRBJ2-2; the best D guess is TRBD1, with 6 bases matching. The TCR sequence derives from an elderly woman with acute or convalescent COVID-19. The specimen sequenced was peripheral blood. The CDR3 sequence is CASSTGQNHGELFF. The sequenced DNA: TGTGCCAGTAGTACCGGACAGAATCACGGGGAGCTGTTTTTT.